What follows describes a single TCR beta chain. Trimming removed 0 bases from V and 2 bases from J; junction bases left unmatched: 13. CDR3 length: 18 residues. CDR1 SGHRS and CDR2 YFSETQ come from the germline V gene. Original processing methods: Estimation of nucleated cell counts relied on the amplification of reference gene primers. The protocol was immunoSEQ multiplex PCR, while the TCRdb copy is restricted to in-frame clones and leaves out a portion. V and J calls and clone size are copied from that table; D and trimming were computed from the DNA. The profile shows about 150,000 clones, 65% to 85% of them singletons. This sample is drawn from a study of blood T cell repertoires in COVID-19. Study as a whole: The analysed material was cDNA or gDNA that came from T cells, B-cell-depleted T cells, or PBMCs.

The sequenced material came from peripheral blood. V is TRBV5-1 and J is TRBJ2-5; TRBD2 matches at 7 bases. This clonotype was sampled from a man in his 70s with active or convalescent COVID-19. CDR3 nucleotides: TGCGCCAGCAGCTTGGGACTAGCAGGTGGAGGGCCGCAAGAGACCCAGTACTTC. It is translated as CASSLGLAGGGPQETQYF.